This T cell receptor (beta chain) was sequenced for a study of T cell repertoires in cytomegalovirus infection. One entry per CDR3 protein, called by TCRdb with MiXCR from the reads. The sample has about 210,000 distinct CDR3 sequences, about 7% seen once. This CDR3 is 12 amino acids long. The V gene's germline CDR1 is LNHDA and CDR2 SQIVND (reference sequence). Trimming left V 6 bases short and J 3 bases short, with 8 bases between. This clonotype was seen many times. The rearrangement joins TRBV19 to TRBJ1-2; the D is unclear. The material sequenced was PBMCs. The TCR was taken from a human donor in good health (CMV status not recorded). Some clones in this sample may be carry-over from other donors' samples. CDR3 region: CASREGYYGYTF. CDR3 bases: TGTGCCAGTAGAGAGGGTTACTATGGCTACACCTTC.